A single sample is the source of the 3 T cell receptor beta chains below, sequenced in a study of cytomegalovirus exposure and HLA in healthy donors. The PCR contained 60 Vbeta and 13 Jbeta primers. Some clones are missing from TCRdb's copy, which holds only in-frame ones; the method was immunoSEQ multiplex PCR. The repertoire includes fewer than 250,000 clones, approximately 81% of them detected once, and about 3% sits in the top ten. Sample: PBMCs. Source of these receptors: a man aged 25 to 45 in good health and CMV-seronegative.

The V gene is TRBV27, the J gene TRBJ1-5, with D unclear. The germline V gene encodes CDR1 MNHEY and CDR2 SMNVEV (reference sequence). This CDR3 is 14 amino acids long. V was shortened by 0 bases and J by 1 base, with 4 bases between the two germline ends. The CDR3 DNA is TGTGCCAGCAGTTTATCTGGCAGCAATCAGCCCCAGCATTTT. It encodes CASSLSGSNQPQHF.

The rearrangement uses TRBV5-1 and TRBJ1-6; D is undetermined. V was cut by 4 bases and J by 8 bases, with 16 bases left in between. The CDR3 has 15 residues. Germline values: CDR1 SGHRS, CDR2 YFSETQ. CDR3 DNA: TGCGCCAGCAGCCGTAACCGGGGAAAGGATTCACCCCTCCACTTT. Amino acid sequence: CASSRNRGKDSPLHF.

This sequence joins TRBV27 and TRBJ1-6; possibly TRBD1 for D (6 bases). This CDR3 has 13 amino acids. V was trimmed by 7 bases and J by 10 bases, leaving 14 bases between them. Germline V gene data show CDR1 as MNHEY and CDR2 as SMNVEV (reference sequence). The CDR3 nucleotides are TGTGCCAGCACCCCAGGGGTCGGCTCACCCCTCCACTTT. Residues: CASTPGVGSPLHF.